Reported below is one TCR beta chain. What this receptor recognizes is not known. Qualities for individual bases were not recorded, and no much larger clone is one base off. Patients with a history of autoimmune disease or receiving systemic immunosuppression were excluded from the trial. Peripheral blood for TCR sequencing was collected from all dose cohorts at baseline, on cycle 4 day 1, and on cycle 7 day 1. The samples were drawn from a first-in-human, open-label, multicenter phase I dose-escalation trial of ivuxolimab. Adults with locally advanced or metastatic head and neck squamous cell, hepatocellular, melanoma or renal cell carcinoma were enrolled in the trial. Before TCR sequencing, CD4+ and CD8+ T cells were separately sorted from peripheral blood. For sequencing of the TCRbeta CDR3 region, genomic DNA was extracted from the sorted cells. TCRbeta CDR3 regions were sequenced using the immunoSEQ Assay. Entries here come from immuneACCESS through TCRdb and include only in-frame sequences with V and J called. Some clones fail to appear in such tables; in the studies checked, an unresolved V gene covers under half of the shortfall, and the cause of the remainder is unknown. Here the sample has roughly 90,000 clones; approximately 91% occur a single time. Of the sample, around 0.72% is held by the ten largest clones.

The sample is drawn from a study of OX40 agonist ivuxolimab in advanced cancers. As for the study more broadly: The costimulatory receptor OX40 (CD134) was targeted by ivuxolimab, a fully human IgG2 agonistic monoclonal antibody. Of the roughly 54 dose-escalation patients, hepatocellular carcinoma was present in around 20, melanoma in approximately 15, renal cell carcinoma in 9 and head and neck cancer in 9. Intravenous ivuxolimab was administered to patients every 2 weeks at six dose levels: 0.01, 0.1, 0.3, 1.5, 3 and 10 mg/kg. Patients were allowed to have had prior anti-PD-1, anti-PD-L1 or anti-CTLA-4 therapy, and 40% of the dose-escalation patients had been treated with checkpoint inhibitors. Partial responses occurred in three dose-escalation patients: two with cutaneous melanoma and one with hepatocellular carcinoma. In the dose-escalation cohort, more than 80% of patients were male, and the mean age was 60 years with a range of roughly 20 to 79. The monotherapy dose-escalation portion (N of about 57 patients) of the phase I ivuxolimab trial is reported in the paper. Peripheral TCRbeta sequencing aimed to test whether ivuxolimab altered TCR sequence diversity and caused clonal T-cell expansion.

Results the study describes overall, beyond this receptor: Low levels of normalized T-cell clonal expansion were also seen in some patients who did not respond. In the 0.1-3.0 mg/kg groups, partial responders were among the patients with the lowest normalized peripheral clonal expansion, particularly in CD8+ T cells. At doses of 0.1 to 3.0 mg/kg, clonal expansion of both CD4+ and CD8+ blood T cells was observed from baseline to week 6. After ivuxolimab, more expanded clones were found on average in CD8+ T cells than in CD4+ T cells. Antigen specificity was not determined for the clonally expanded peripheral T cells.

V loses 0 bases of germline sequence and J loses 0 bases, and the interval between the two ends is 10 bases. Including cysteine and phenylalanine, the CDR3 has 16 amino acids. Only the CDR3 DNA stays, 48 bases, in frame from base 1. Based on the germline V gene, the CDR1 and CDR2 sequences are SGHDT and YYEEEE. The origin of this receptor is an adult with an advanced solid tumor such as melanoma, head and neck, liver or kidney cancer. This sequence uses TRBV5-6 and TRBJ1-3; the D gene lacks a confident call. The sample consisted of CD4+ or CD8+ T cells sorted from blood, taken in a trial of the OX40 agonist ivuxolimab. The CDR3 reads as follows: CASSLGPTSSGNTIYF. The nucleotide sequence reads TGTGCCAGCAGCTTGGGACCCACGAGCTCTGGAAACACCATATATTTT.